The 16 T cell receptor beta chains in this list originate from one sample, sequenced in a study of human T cells and chemical hapten exposure. Stated time point: patch test 2, 6 weeks after DPC sensitization. Treatment indicated: therapeutic diphenylcyclopropenone sensitization with weekly scalp DPC. TCRdb re-called the RACE reads through MiXCR, storing one row per CDR3 protein. Found here are tens of thousands of distinct CDR3 sequences, 8% to 10% of them singletons; the top ten hold approximately 6.3%. The source material was whole blood, sampled in connection with sensitization to the hapten diphenylcyclopropenone (DPC). These receptor sequences come from a man aged 25 to 45 with alopecia areata. Some clones in this sample may be carry-over from other donors' samples.

The rearrangement uses TRBV28 and TRBJ2-1, with 14 bases fitting TRBD2. Germline CDR1 reads MDHEN; CDR2 reads SYDVKM. J was trimmed by 2 bases and V by 6 bases; bases with no gene match: 6. CDR3 length: 17 residues. The CDR3 DNA reads TGTGCCAGCAGGGGGACTAGCGGGAGAGGAACCTACAATGAGCAGTTCTTC. Its translation: CASRGTSGRGTYNEQFF.

This clonotype was found many times. The rearrangement joins TRBV7-6 to TRBJ2-2; 8 nucleotides agree with TRBD2. The CDR3 runs to 17 residues. With 0 bases clipped from V and 0 bases from J, the junction kept 3 bases outside the gene matches. Germline V lookup: CDR1 SGHVS, CDR2 FNYEAQ. The CDR3 reads CASSLAFSGTNTGELFF. CDR3 sequence (DNA): TGTGCCAGCAGCTTAGCATTTAGCGGGACGAACACCGGGGAGCTGTTTTTT.

This clonotype was counted many times. The chain links TRBV18 to TRBJ2-7, with 8 bases lining up with TRBD1. Trimming at V came to 1 base and at J to 2 bases, leaving 7 bases not matched to a gene. The V gene's germline CDR1 is KGHSH and CDR2 LQKENI. This CDR3 is built from 16 residues. The CDR3 sequence: CASSPLTTGGTYEQYF. CDR3 bases: TGTGCCAGCTCACCACTAACAACAGGGGGAACCTACGAGCAGTACTTC.

This chain joins TRBV7-9 and TRBJ1-1; D is possibly TRBD1 (6 bases). The V end lost 3 bases, the J end lost 1 base, and 9 bases lay between the germline ends. Per the germline V gene, CDR1 is SEHNR and CDR2 is FQNEAQ (reference sequence). The CDR3 spans 14 residues. CDR3 residues: CASSFNRANTEAFF. The CDR3 DNA reads TGTGCCAGCAGCTTTAACAGGGCGAACACTGAAGCTTTCTTT.

The rearrangement uses TRBV4-2 and TRBJ1-1; 8 nucleotides line up with TRBD1. V lost 5 bases and J lost 1; bases outside the gene matches: 6. The CDR3 sequence is 15 residues long. Looked up from germline, CDR1 is LGHNA and CDR2 is YNFKEQ. The CDR3 coding sequence is TGTGCCAGCAGCGCTCAGACAGGGGCGAACACTGAAGCTTTCTTT. Translation gives CASSAQTGANTEAFF.

The sample holds many counts of this clonotype. The chain carries TRBV7-9 and TRBJ1-2; the D is unclear. The germline gives CDR1 SEHNR, CDR2 FQNEAQ (reference sequence). CDR3 length: 14 residues. The V end lost 2 bases, the J end lost 5 bases, and 12 bases lay between the germline ends. The CDR3 reads CASSLLGSWYGYTF. CDR3 nucleotides: TGTGCCAGCAGCTTATTGGGTTCATGGTATGGCTACACCTTC.

In this sample, this clonotype turned up many times. The V call is TRBV25-1, the J call TRBJ2-5; maybe TRBD2 (5 bases). V dropped 3 bases and J dropped 0 bases, with 14 bases sitting between them. Looked up from germline, CDR1 is MGHDK and CDR2 is SYGVNS. The CDR3 extends over 16 amino acids. The CDR3 nucleotides read TGTGCCAGCAGTGACTACCCCAGCGGTGACCAAGAGACCCAGTACTTC. It yields the protein CASSDYPSGDQETQYF.

This clonotype was detected many times. The chain joins TRBV20-1 to TRBJ1-5; D is uncertain. Germline values: CDR1 DFQATT, CDR2 SNEGSKA (reference sequence). The germline V and J ends were trimmed by 3 bases and 3 bases, with 12 bases remaining between them. The CDR3 contains 14 residues. The CDR3 coding sequence is TGCAGTGCTAGGGGTGGCAGCCTCAATCAGCCCCAGCATTTT. The encoded protein is CSARGGSLNQPQHF.

This clonotype was observed a handful of times. The chain carries TRBV7-9 and TRBJ2-4; weak D call: TRBD2 (5 bases). The CDR3 runs to 12 residues. Between the trimmed V and J ends, which lost 10 bases and 12 bases, there was a span of 19 bases. Germline lookup yields CDR1 SEHNR and CDR2 FQNEAQ (reference sequence). In nucleotides, the CDR3 is TGTGCCATATCATTCGTCGAGGAGGCTCAGTACTTC. The encoded protein is CAISFVEEAQYF.

This clonotype was counted at least ten times. V gene TRBV10-1 combines with J gene TRBJ2-7; unclear D gene. Deletions cut 3 bases from V and 6 bases from J, with 15 bases between. This CDR3 contains 14 residues. Germline assignment: CDR1 WNHNN and CDR2 SYGVQD (reference sequence). DNA of the CDR3: TGCGCCAGCAGTGAAGGGCCATTTCCCGGCGAGCAGTACTTC. Protein sequence: CASSEGPFPGEQYF.

This clonotype is labeled as medium-sized. This chain joins TRBV6-2 or TRBV6-3 and TRBJ2-3; unclear D gene. V was cut by 6 bases and J by 5 bases, with 9 bases left in between. Germline values: CDR1 MNHEY, CDR2 SVGEGT. The CDR3 sequence is 12 residues long. The CDR3 nucleotides read TGTGCCAGCAGCACTCGACTAGATACGCAGTATTTT. This codes for CASSTRLDTQYF.

This clonotype was recorded many times. The chain has TRBV10-3 and TRBJ1-5, with unresolved D. V lost 4 bases and J lost 0, with 10 bases in between. This CDR3 contains 15 residues. Germline CDR1 reads ENHRY; CDR2 reads SYGVKD. The CDR3 spells CAISGGTDSNQPQHF. The CDR3 DNA reads as TGTGCCATCAGTGGAGGAACTGATAGCAATCAGCCCCAGCATTTT.

The genes are TRBV5-6 and TRBJ2-3, with 10 nucleotides matching TRBD1. Germline CDR1 is SGHDT and CDR2 is YYEEEE. The CDR3 is 16 residues long. Trimming at V came to 3 bases and at J to 4 bases, leaving 8 bases not matched to a gene. The CDR3 loop reads CASSSQTGTGADTQYF. The CDR3 DNA is TGTGCCAGCAGCTCACAAACCGGGACAGGGGCAGATACGCAGTATTTT.

This chain links TRBV7-9 with TRBJ1-2; D perhaps matches TRBD1 (5 bases). V was trimmed by 0 bases and J by 6 bases, leaving 17 bases between them. The germline V gene has CDR1 SEHNR and CDR2 FQNEAQ (reference sequence). This CDR3 has 16 residues. The CDR3 sequence is CASSLAPGHSSHGYTF. The CDR3 DNA reads as TGTGCCAGCAGCTTAGCCCCAGGACACAGTAGTCATGGCTACACCTTC.

This clonotype was seen a handful of times. CDR3 residues: CASSQDRGRAAQYF. CDR3 in DNA: TGTGCCAGCAGCCAAGATCGCGGACGGGCGGCCCAGTACTTC. This sequence joins TRBV3-1 and TRBJ2-5; no definite D call. This CDR3 has 14 residues. V was clipped by 0 bases and J by 9 bases, with 14 bases between them. Germline lookup yields CDR1 LGHDT and CDR2 YNNKEL (reference sequence).

This clonotype was seen repeatedly, ten times or more. V gene TRBV7-2 combines with J gene TRBJ1-1; 7 bases line up with TRBD1. This CDR3 region has 15 residues. The germline V gene encodes CDR1 SGHTA and CDR2 FQGNSA. V lost 5 bases and J lost 5; bases outside the gene matches: 11. The CDR3 spells CASSPNRQGRTEAFF. CDR3 coding DNA: TGTGCCAGCAGCCCCAACAGACAGGGTAGGACTGAAGCTTTCTTT.